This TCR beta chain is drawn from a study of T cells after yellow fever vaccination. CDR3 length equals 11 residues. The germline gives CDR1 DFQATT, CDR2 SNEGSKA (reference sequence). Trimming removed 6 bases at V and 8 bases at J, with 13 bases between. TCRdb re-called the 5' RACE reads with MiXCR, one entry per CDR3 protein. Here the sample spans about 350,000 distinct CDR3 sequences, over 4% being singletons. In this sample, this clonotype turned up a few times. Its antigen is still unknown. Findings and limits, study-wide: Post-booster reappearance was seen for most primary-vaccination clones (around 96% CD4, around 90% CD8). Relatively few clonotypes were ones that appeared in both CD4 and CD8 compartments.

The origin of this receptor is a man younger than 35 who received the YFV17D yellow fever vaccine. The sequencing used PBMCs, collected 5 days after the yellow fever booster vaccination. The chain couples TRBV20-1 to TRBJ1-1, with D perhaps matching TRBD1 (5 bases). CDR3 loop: CSAWTRSEAFF. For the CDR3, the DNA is TGCAGTGCATGGACACGATCCGAAGCTTTCTTT.